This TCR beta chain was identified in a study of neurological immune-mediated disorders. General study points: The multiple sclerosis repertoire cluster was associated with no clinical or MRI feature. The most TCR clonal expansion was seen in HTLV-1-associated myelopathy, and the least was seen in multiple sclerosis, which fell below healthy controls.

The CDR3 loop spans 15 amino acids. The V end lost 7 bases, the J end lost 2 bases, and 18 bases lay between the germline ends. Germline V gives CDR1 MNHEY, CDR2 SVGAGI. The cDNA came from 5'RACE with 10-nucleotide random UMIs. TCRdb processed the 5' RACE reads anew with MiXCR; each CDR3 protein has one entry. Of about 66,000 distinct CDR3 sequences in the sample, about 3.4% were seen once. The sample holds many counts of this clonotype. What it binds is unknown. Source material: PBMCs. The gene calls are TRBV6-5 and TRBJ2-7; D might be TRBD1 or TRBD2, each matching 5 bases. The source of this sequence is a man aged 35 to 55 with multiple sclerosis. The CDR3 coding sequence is TGTGCCAGCACCCCAGGGACGGGACCCCCCTACGAGCAGTACTTC. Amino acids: CASTPGTGPPYEQYF.